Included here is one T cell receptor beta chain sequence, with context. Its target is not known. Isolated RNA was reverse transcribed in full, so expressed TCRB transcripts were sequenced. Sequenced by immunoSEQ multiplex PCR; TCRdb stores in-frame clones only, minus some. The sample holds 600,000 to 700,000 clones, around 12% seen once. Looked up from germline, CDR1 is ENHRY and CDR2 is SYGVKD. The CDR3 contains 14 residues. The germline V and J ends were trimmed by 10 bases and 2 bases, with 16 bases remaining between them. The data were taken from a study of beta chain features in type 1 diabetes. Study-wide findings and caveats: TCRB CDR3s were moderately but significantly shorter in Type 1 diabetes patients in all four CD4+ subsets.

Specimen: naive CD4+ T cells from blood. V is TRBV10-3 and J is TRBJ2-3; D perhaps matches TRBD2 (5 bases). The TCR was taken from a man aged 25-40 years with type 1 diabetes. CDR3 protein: CATGGADYTDTQYF. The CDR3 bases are TGTGCCACCGGAGGAGCAGACTACACAGATACGCAGTATTTT.